Reported below is one T cell receptor beta chain. The data are from a study of blood T cell repertoires in COVID-19. On the study more broadly: The origin of the acute and convalescent COVID-19 samples was the United States, Italy and Spain. In each case, the material was cDNA or gDNA derived from T cells, B-cell-depleted T cells, or PBMCs.

Per the study methods: Reference gene primer amplification gave estimated nucleated cell counts. The repertoire was sequenced with immunoSEQ multiplex PCR; TCRdb's copy has only in-frame clones and lacks some. Clone size and V and J calls were adopted from that table, with D and trimming inferred from the DNA. Of about 150,000 clones in the sample, 84% were seen once. Germline CDR1 MNHEY, CDR2 SVGEGT. CDR3 length: 14 residues. Between the trimmed V and J ends, which lost 2 bases and 2 bases, there was a span of 9 bases. The clonotype originates from a man in his 70s with acute or convalescent COVID-19. Specimen: peripheral blood. V usage is TRBV6-2 or TRBV6-3 and J usage is TRBJ1-2; D perhaps matches TRBD1 (5 bases). The CDR3 DNA is TGTGCCAGCAGTTACCGACAGTTAAACTATGGCTACACCTTC. It codes for CASSYRQLNYGYTF.